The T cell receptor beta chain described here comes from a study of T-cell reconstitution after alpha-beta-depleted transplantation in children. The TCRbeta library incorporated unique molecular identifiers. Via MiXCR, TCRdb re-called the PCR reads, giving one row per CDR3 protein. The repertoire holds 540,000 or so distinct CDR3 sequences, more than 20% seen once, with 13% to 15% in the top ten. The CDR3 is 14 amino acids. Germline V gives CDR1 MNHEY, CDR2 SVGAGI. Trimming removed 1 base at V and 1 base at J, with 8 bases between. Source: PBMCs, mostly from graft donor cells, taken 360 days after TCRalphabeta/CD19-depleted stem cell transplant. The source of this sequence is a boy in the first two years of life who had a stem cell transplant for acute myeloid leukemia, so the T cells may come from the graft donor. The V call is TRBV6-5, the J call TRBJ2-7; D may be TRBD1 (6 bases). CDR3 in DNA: TGTGCCAGCAGTTACTGGGACAAATCCTACGAGCAGTACTTC. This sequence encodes CASSYWDKSYEQYF.